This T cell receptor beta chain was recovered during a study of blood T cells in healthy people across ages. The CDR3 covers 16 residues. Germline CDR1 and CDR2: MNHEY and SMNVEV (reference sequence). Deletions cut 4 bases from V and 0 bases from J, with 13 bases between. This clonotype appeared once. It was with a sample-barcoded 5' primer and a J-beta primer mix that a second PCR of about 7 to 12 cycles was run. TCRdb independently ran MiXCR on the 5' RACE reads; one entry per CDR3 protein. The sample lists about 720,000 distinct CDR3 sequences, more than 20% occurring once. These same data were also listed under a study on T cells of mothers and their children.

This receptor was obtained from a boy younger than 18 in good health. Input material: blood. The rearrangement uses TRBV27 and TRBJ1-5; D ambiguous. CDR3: CASSSPAGISNQPQHF. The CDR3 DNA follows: TGTGCCAGCAGTTCCCCTGCAGGAATTAGCAATCAGCCCCAGCATTTT.